A single sample is the source of the 24 T cell receptor beta chains below, sequenced in a study of blood T cell repertoires in COVID-19. The table came from immunoSEQ multiplex PCR; TCRdb's copy has only in-frame clones and leaves some out. The table has approximately 250,000 clones, approximately 88% seen once. The sequenced sample consisted of PBMCs or T cells enriched from blood (not recorded which). The receptors here all came from a middle-aged woman with acute COVID-19.

This clone came up once. This sequence joins TRBV10-3 and TRBJ2-3; tentative D call: TRBD2 (5 bases). Trimming removed 1 base from V and 4 bases from J, with 12 bases in between. Germline values: CDR1 ENHRY, CDR2 SYGVKD. The CDR3 covers 15 residues. CDR3 region: CAISEFRGSSDTQYF. The CDR3 DNA is TGTGCCATCAGTGAGTTCCGAGGGAGTTCAGATACGCAGTATTTT.

The chain has TRBV28 and TRBJ1-5; TRBD1 is a possible D gene (5 bases). The CDR3 covers 13 residues. V lost 5 bases and J 7 bases, leaving 12 bases between the germline ends. Germline lookup yields CDR1 MDHEN and CDR2 SYDVKM. DNA of the CDR3: TGTGCCAGCAGTCAAGACAGTAACCAGCCCCAGCATTTT. Translating it yields CASSQDSNQPQHF.

CDR3 nucleotide sequence: TGTGCCAGCTCACCAAGCCTATTCTATGGCTACACCTTC. Its protein is CASSPSLFYGYTF. The rearrangement uses TRBV18 and TRBJ1-2; D is unresolved. The CDR3 has 13 residues. V gave up 2 bases and J gave up 4 bases, with 8 bases separating them. Germline CDR1 is KGHSH and CDR2 is LQKENI.

The rearrangement links TRBV29-1 to TRBJ2-5, with D perhaps matching TRBD2 (6 bases). CDR1 and CDR2 from the germline V gene are SQVTM and ANQGSEA. The CDR3 spans 12 residues. Between the trimmed V and J ends, which lost 4 bases and 1 base, there was a span of 7 bases. For the CDR3, the DNA is TGCAGCGTTGGTAGCGGCCAAGAGACCCAGTACTTC. Protein: CSVGSGQETQYF.

The chain links TRBV2 to TRBJ2-7; 7 bases line up with TRBD1. Losses at the gene ends were 6 bases for V and 1 base for J; bases not matched to a gene: 0. The CDR3 has 12 residues. Germline CDR1 and CDR2: SNHLY and FYNNEI. This chain's CDR3 is CASRGQSYEQYV. In nucleotides, the CDR3 is TGTGCCAGCAGGGGACAGTCCTACGAGCAGTACGTC.

V usage is TRBV20-1 and J usage is TRBJ2-7; 10 bases map to TRBD2. The V segment lost 3 bases and the J segment 7 bases; nucleotides outside the gene matches: 6. The CDR3 loop spans 13 amino acids. The V gene's germline CDR1 is DFQATT and CDR2 SNEGSKA (reference sequence). CDR3 in amino acids: CSASSSGSVEQYF. CDR3 nucleotide sequence: TGCAGTGCTAGTTCTAGCGGGAGTGTTGAGCAGTACTTC.

The chain joins TRBV9 to TRBJ2-7; the match to TRBD1 covers 9 bases. The V segment lost 4 bases and the J segment 5 bases; nucleotides outside the gene matches: 4. This CDR3 spans 13 amino acids. The V gene's germline CDR1 is SGDLS and CDR2 YYNGEE. The CDR3 nucleotides are TGTGCCAGCAGCCGGACAGGGGCGGACGAGCAGTACTTC. Amino acids: CASSRTGADEQYF.

The V call is TRBV27, the J call TRBJ2-3, with a weak D call TRBD1 (6 bases). The CDR3 has 13 residues. Germline V gene sequence: CDR1 MNHEY, CDR2 SMNVEV (reference sequence). V was shortened by 3 bases and J by 6 bases, with 10 bases between the two germline ends. The CDR3 region is CASSFRGPDTQYF. The CDR3 coding sequence is TGTGCCAGCAGTTTCAGGGGACCCGATACGCAGTATTTT.

The chain uses TRBV28 and TRBJ2-5; 9 nucleotides align to TRBD1. Germline loops: CDR1 MDHEN, CDR2 SYDVKM. The V gene end was trimmed by 6 bases and the J gene end by 5 bases; junction bases not matched to a gene: 10. The CDR3 consists of 15 residues. CDR3 residues: CASSRGQGTKETQYF. CDR3 nucleotide sequence: TGTGCCAGCAGCCGGGGACAGGGAACTAAGGAGACCCAGTACTTC.

The chain combines TRBV24-1 with TRBJ2-2; 8 positions match TRBD1. J lost 4 bases, V lost 3 bases, and 6 bases had no gene match. This CDR3 contains 16 residues. Germline-derived CDR1 and CDR2 are KGHDR and SFDVKD. The CDR3 nucleotides are TGTGCCACCAGTGATACCGGGACAGGCTCCACCGGGGAGCTGTTTTTT. Translating it yields CATSDTGTGSTGELFF.

The CDR3 here is CATSDVAGTEAFF. The CDR3 DNA sequence: TGTGCCACCAGTGATGTTGCCGGCACTGAAGCTTTCTTT. The J gene is TRBJ1-1, the V gene TRBV24-1; no clear D gene. Trimming stripped 3 bases from V and 4 bases from J, with 8 bases between. Germline V lookup: CDR1 KGHDR, CDR2 SFDVKD. The CDR3 length is 13 residues.

This clone was detected only once. The rearrangement uses TRBV11-2 and TRBJ1-1, with unresolved D. V was cut by 0 bases and J by 5 bases, with 7 bases left in between. The CDR3 is made up of 13 amino acids. Germline V gives CDR1 SGHAT, CDR2 FQNNGV. The CDR3 DNA reads TGTGCCAGCAGCTTAGAGTACGGGACTGAAGCTTTCTTT. The encoded protein is CASSLEYGTEAFF.

The chain recombines TRBV28 with TRBJ1-5; D call uncertain. Germline CDR1 is MDHEN and CDR2 is SYDVKM. The CDR3 is 15 residues long. Trimming removed 3 bases from V and 6 bases from J, with 15 bases in between. CDR3 residues: CASSFPGDGSQPQHF. The CDR3 region has the DNA TGTGCCAGCAGTTTTCCCGGGGATGGTAGTCAGCCCCAGCATTTT.

The rearrangement uses TRBV28 and TRBJ1-3, with TRBD1 identical over 8 bases. The junction had 8 bases not matched to a gene; V was cut back by 7 bases and J by 0 bases. The CDR3 has 16 residues. Germline V gene sequence: CDR1 MDHEN, CDR2 SYDVKM. CDR3 nucleotides: TGTGCCAGCACGCCCGGACAGGGAAACTCTGGAAACACCATATATTTT. Its translation: CASTPGQGNSGNTIYF.

The V and J genes are TRBV21-1 and TRBJ1-1. TRBV21-1 corresponds to a pseudogene. The CDR3 is 16 amino acids. The CDR3 sequence: CASRRRIATIRTEAFF. For the CDR3, the DNA is TGTGCCAGCAGGCGAAGGATAGCTACAATTCGCACTGAAGCTTTCTTT.

In this sample, this clone turned up once. The chain carries TRBV5-5 and TRBJ2-5; TRBD1 matches at 8 bases. Trimming at V came to 4 bases and at J to 5 bases, leaving 7 bases not matched to a gene. The CDR3 is 14 residues long. Looked up from germline, CDR1 is SGHKS and CDR2 is YYEKEE (reference sequence). As DNA, the CDR3 is TGTGCCAGCAGCACTCAGGGGGCTGGGGAGACCCAGTACTTC. This codes for CASSTQGAGETQYF. The full variable domain, completed using reference TRBV5-5 and TRBJ2-5, is DAGVTQSPTHLIKTRGQQVTLRCSPISGHKSVSWYQQVLGQGPQFIFQYYEKEERGRGNFPDRFSARQFPNYSSELNVNALLLGDSALYLCASSTQGAGETQYFGPGTRLLVL.

This chain uses TRBV4-2 with TRBJ2-7, with 7 bases fitting TRBD2. V lost 0 bases and J lost 4; bases outside the gene matches: 9. CDR1 and CDR2 from the germline V gene are LGHNA and YNFKEQ. The CDR3 has 16 residues. The CDR3 DNA is TGTGCCAGCAGCCAAGATAGGGAAGCGGGACTATACGAGCAGTACTTC. This codes for CASSQDREAGLYEQYF.

CDR3 sequence: CASSYSRVSGDYNEQFF. The CDR3 DNA reads as TGTGCCAGCAGTTACTCGCGGGTGAGCGGAGACTACAATGAGCAGTTCTTC. This chain connects TRBV6-2 or TRBV6-3 to TRBJ2-1; tentatively, D is TRBD2 (5 bases). There are 17 residues in the CDR3. Germline CDR1 reads MNHEY; CDR2 reads SVGEGT. V lost 0 bases and J 3 bases, leaving 15 bases between the germline ends.

V usage is TRBV7-9 and J usage is TRBJ2-1; 8 bases map to TRBD1. Germline V lookup: CDR1 SEHNR, CDR2 FQNEAQ (reference sequence). The CDR3 loop spans 13 amino acids. With 5 bases clipped from V and 10 bases from J, the junction kept 7 bases outside the gene matches. The CDR3 is CASSVRTGKEQFF. The CDR3 nucleotides are TGTGCCAGCAGCGTGCGGACAGGGAAGGAGCAGTTCTTC.

In its sample, this clone was seen once. This chain uses TRBV4-2 with TRBJ1-1, with TRBD1 matching 7 bases. This CDR3 contains 15 residues. Trimming took 0 bases from V and 4 from J; bases not matched to a gene: 5. The germline V gene has CDR1 LGHNA and CDR2 YNFKEQ. CDR3: CASSQDGDRATEAFF. The CDR3 region has the DNA TGTGCCAGCAGCCAAGATGGAGACAGGGCCACTGAAGCTTTCTTT.

V is TRBV28 and J is TRBJ2-1; 8 bases match TRBD2. Germline CDR1 and CDR2: MDHEN and SYDVKM. Germline trimming cut 3 bases from V and 1 base from J; bases unmatched to any gene: 5. The CDR3 is made up of 16 amino acids. The CDR3, as DNA: TGTGCCAGCAGTTTGCGAGGCGGGAGGTCCTACAATGAGCAGTTCTTC. Protein sequence: CASSLRGGRSYNEQFF.

The genes are TRBV1 and TRBJ1-5. TRBV1 is annotated as a pseudogene. This CDR3 contains 14 residues. CDR3 residues: CTSSHWGVEGNQHF. Written as DNA, the CDR3 is TGCACCAGCAGCCACTGGGGGGTAGAGGGCAATCAGCATTTT.

J is TRBJ1-4 and V is TRBV12-5; D is unclear. CDR3 length: 16 residues. The V gene's germline CDR1 is LGHNT and CDR2 FRNRAP. V was clipped by 0 bases and J by 4 bases, with 12 bases between them. In DNA form, the CDR3 reads TGTGCTAGTGGTTTGGTAGTTGGTCGGAGTAATGAAAAACTGTTTTTT. Amino acids: CASGLVVGRSNEKLFF.

The J gene is TRBJ1-6, the V gene TRBV27, with TRBD1 matching over 8 bases. There are 17 residues in the CDR3. With V trimmed by 0 bases and J by 6 bases, 7 bases remained unmatched. Germline V CDR1 and CDR2: MNHEY, SMNVEV (reference sequence). CDR3 in DNA: TGTGCCAGCAGTTTATCGATGGGGACAGGACCTAATTCACCCCTCCACTTT. It yields the protein CASSLSMGTGPNSPLHF.